This is a list of T cell receptor beta chains from one sample in a study of T cell clonotyping in hematopoietic cell transplantation. Measured with immunoSEQ multiplex PCR; TCRdb has only the in-frame clones, and not every one. The table has more than 9,500 clones, about 72% seen once; the top ten hold about 15%. Sample: peripheral blood mononuclear cells, taken 180 days after allogeneic stem cell transplant. These receptors were obtained from a male patient between 60 and 69 years old who had an allogeneic stem cell transplant from an unrelated donor, so the T cells may come from the graft donor. Some clones in this sample may be carry-over from other donors' samples. CDR3s include the opening cysteine and the closing phenylalanine or tryptophan. The D gene is left open where the match is weak. Expanded clones are given a class, and other clones once, few, many or no size at all.

cdr3_nt	cdr3_aa	clone_size	j_call	v_call	d_call
TGTGCCAGCAGTGAATCGGGGGGGATTGCTGAAGCTTTCTTT	CASSESGGIAEAFF	.	TRBJ1-1	TRBV25-1	.
TGTGCCAGCAGCCTCGTTGGCACTGAAGCTTTCTTT	CASSLVGTEAFF	.	TRBJ1-1	TRBV28	.
TGTGCCTGGAGTACCCCCTTGGGGGAGCAGTACTTC	CAWSTPLGEQYF	.	TRBJ2-7	TRBV30	.
TGTGCCAGCAGTGAAAGAGGGACCCTATGGGAAAAACTGTTTTTT	CASSERGTLWEKLFF	.	TRBJ1-4	TRBV2	.
TGTGCCAGCAGCCCTCCGGGACCCTCCTACAATGAGCAGTTCTTC	CASSPPGPSYNEQFF	few	TRBJ2-1	TRBV5-6	.
TGTGCCAGCAGTCGAGGAGGCCAGCCCCAGCATTTT	CASSRGGQPQHF	.	TRBJ1-5	TRBV6-5	.
TGCAGCGTCTTAAGACAGGGGGCCTACGAGCAGTACTTC	CSVLRQGAYEQYF	.	TRBJ2-7	TRBV29-1	TRBD1
TGTGCCAGCAACACAGGGGAAGTAGAACAGCCCCAGCATTTT	CASNTGEVEQPQHF	.	TRBJ1-5	TRBV5-8	TRBD1
TGTGCCAGCAGTAGTTCCGGGACGGCATACGAGCAGTACTTC	CASSSSGTAYEQYF	.	TRBJ2-7	TRBV7-6	.
TGTGCCACGTTGACAGCGCCATACTATGGCTACACCTTC	CATLTAPYYGYTF	.	TRBJ1-2	TRBV10-3	.
TGTGCCAGCAGTGATCGGGACAAACAAGAGACCCAGTACTTC	CASSDRDKQETQYF	.	TRBJ2-5	TRBV25-1	.
TGTGCCAGCCGACAGGGGGCGCGAAAATCGCCCCTCCACTTT	CASRQGARKSPLHF	few	TRBJ1-6	TRBV5-6	TRBD1
TGTGCCAGCAGACTGTGGAGGTCCGCGGGGCCCCAGCATTTT	CASRLWRSAGPQHF	few	TRBJ1-5	TRBV28	.
TGTGCCAGTAGTATGGGGAGGTTACATTTTCAGCCCCAGCATTTT	CASSMGRLHFQPQHF	once	TRBJ1-5	TRBV19	.
TGCACCAGCAGCCATCCCCCGGGACAGCCAAGGTCCTATGGCTACACCTTC	CTSSHPPGQPRSYGYTF	.	TRBJ1-2	TRBV1	.
TGCGCCAGCAGCTCTCCCGGGACAGGGCCGGCCGAGCAGTACTTC	CASSSPGTGPAEQYF	.	TRBJ2-7	TRBV4-1	TRBD1
TGTGCCAGTAGTCCTTTGGGATTGGGGCTGTTTTTT	CASSPLGLGLFF	.	TRBJ2-2	TRBV19	.